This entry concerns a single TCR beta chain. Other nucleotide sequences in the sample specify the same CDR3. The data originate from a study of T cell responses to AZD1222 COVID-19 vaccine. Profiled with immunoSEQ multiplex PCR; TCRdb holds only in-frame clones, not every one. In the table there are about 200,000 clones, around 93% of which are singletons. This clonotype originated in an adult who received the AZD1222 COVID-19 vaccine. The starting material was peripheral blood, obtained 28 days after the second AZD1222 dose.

CDR3 region: CASSYGGNQPQHF. Written as DNA, the CDR3 is TGTGCCAGCAGTTACGGGGGTAATCAGCCCCAGCATTTT. The chain has TRBV6-5 and TRBJ1-5, with D possibly being TRBD1 (5 bases). Germline assignment: CDR1 MNHEY and CDR2 SVGAGI. The ends were cut back, 2 bases at V and 4 bases at J, with 6 bases in the middle. CDR3 length equals 13 residues.